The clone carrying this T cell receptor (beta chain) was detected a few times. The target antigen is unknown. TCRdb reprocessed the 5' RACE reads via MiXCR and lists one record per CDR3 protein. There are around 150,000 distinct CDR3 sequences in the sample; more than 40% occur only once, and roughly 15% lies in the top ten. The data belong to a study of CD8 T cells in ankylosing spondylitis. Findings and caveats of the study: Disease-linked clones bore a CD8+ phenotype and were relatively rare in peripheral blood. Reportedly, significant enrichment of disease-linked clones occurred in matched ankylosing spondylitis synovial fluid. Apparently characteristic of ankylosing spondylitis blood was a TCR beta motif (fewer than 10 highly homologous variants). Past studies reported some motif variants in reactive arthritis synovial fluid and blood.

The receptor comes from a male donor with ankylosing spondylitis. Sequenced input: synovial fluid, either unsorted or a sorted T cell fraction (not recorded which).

The CDR3 DNA is TGCGCCAGCTCCCCCGGACAGGCAAATCAGCCCCAGCATTTT. Amino acid sequence: CASSPGQANQPQHF. J is TRBJ1-5 and V is TRBV5-1, with TRBD1 matching 7 bases. Germline V CDR1 and CDR2: SGHRS, YFSETQ. J was trimmed by 4 bases and V by 7 bases; bases with no gene match: 8. CDR3 length: 14 amino acids. Filled out from reference TRBV5-1 and TRBJ1-5, the complete variable domain reads KAGVTQTPRYLIKTRGQQVTLSCSPISGHRSVSWYQQTPGQGLQFLFEYFSETQRNKGNFPGRFSGRQFSNSRSEMNVSTLELGDSALYLCASSPGQANQPQHFGDGTRLSIL.